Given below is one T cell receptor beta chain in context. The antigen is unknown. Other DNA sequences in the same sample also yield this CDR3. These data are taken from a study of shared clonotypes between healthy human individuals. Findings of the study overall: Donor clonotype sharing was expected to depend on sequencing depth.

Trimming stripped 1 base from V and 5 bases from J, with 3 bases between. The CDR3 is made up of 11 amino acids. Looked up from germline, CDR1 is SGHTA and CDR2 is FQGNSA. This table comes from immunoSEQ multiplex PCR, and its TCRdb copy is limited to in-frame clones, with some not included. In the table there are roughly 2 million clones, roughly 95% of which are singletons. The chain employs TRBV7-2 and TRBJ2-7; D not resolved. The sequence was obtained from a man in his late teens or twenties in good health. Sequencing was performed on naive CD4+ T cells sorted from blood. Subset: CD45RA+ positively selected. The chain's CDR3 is CASSLGNEQYF. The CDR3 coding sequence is TGTGCCAGCAGCTTAGGGAACGAGCAGTACTTC.